The clone carrying this TCR beta chain was observed at least ten times. Antigen unknown. These data are taken from a study of T-cell memory formation after mild COVID-19. General study results and limits: The authors did not confirm SARS-CoV-2 specificity of second-wave clones peaking day 37.

Trimming pared 8 bases from V and 2 bases from J, leaving 15 bases between. The V gene's germline CDR1 is MNHNS and CDR2 SASEGT. The CDR3 has 14 amino acids. MiXCR, applied by TCRdb to the 5' RACE reads, yields one record per CDR3 protein. The profile shows about 470,000 distinct CDR3 sequences, 25% of them singletons. This receptor was taken from an adult woman who had mild COVID-19 (a few samples of this study predate the infection). Cell type and time point are not known. The sample comprised PBMCs or a T cell subset sorted from them (not recorded which). The J gene is TRBJ1-1, the V gene TRBV6-1; D possibly corresponds to TRBD1 (5 bases). CDR3 amino acids: CASPLGVRNTEAFF. CDR3 sequence (DNA): TGTGCCAGCCCCTTGGGGGTCCGAAACACTGAAGCTTTCTTT.